This T cell receptor beta chain was captured in a study of T-cell memory formation after mild COVID-19. About the study: There were largely donor-specific TCR clusters. Study observations and caveats: Among clones contracting day 15 to 85, CD4/CD8 was balanced, whereas later expanders leaned CD4+. There were some responding clones in pre-infection memory, which suggested that cross-reactive memory had joined.

Trimming took 5 bases from V and 6 from J, leaving 11 bases between them. The germline CDR1 and CDR2 sequences are LNHDA and SQIVND (reference sequence). This CDR3 region has 12 residues. The sample holds a few counts of this clonotype. Its antigen is unidentified. The authors produced TCR alpha and TCR beta cDNA libraries with sample barcodes and UMIs by 5'RACE using constant-segment primers. A single record per CDR3 protein comes from TCRdb applying MiXCR to the 5' RACE reads. The top ten clones hold 20% to 25% of a sample with around 300,000 distinct CDR3 sequences, roughly an eighth of them seen once.

This receptor was obtained from a man aged 18 to 30 who had mild COVID-19 (a few samples of this study predate the infection). Cell type and time point are not known. The chain joins TRBV19 to TRBJ2-7; maybe TRBD1 (5 bases). Sequenced material: PBMCs or a T cell subset sorted from them (not recorded which). In nucleotides, the CDR3 is TGTGCCAGTAGTCCAGGGATTGCCGAGCAGTACTTC. It is translated as CASSPGIAEQYF.